Listed below are T cell receptor beta chains from one sample, sequenced in a study of response to subunit inactivated influenza vaccine. TCRdb recomputed calls from the RT-PCR reads with MiXCR, one row per CDR3 protein. This table has around 580,000 distinct CDR3 sequences, 12% appearing once. The sequences come from PBMCs from blood, collected on the day of vaccination. The receptors come from a man in his forties or fifties who received an inactivated influenza vaccine. Both conserved end residues are part of each CDR3. Each record gives: V gene, clone size, D gene, J gene, CDR3 protein, CDR3 DNA. A D gene is named only where the DNA matches it firmly. Not every row has a clone size; where given, it reads once, few, many or a size class.

>TRBV12-3/TRBV12-4|few|TRBD2|TRBJ2-3
CASRHLAGGPVDTQYF
TGTGCCAGCAGGCACCTAGCGGGAGGGCCGGTAGATACGCAGTATTTT
>TRBV12-3/TRBV12-4|many|-|TRBJ1-6
CASSFRGSPLHF
TGTGCCAGCAGTTTTAGAGGTTCACCCCTCCACTTT
>TRBV4-3|many|-|TRBJ2-7
CASSQDRAPTYEQYF
TGCGCCAGCAGCCAAGATCGGGCACCTACCTACGAGCAGTACTTC
>TRBV5-5|many|TRBD1|TRBJ2-1
CASSLDRGPDNEQFF
TGTGCCAGCAGCTTGGACAGGGGCCCGGACAATGAGCAGTTCTTC
>TRBV6-1|-|-|TRBJ1-6
CASSDRQSYYNSPLHF
TGTGCCAGCAGTGACAGACAGTCATACTATAATTCACCCCTCCACTTT
>TRBV5-1|-|-|TRBJ2-1
CASSLGGETYNEQFF
TGCGCCAGCAGCTTGGGGGGCGAGACCTACAATGAGCAGTTCTTC
>TRBV5-4|-|-|TRBJ2-1
CASSLGRAAYNEQFF
TGTGCCAGCAGCTTGGGAAGGGCAGCTTACAATGAGCAGTTCTTC
>TRBV5-1|-|-|TRBJ2-7
CASSSWDRQYF
TGCGCCAGCAGCTCGTGGGATCGGCAGTACTTC
>TRBV12-3/TRBV12-4|once|-|TRBJ2-6
CASTRGLGEANVLTF
TGTGCCAGCACCCGGGGCCTGGGGGAGGCCAACGTCCTGACTTTC
>TRBV18|-|-|TRBJ2-1
CASSPLGLLPNYNEQFF
TGTGCCAGCTCACCGCTTGGCCTCCTCCCTAACTACAATGAGCAGTTCTTC
>TRBV4-2|-|-|TRBJ2-5
CASSERGTQYF
TGTGCCAGCAGCGAGAGGGGGACCCAGTACTTC
>TRBV14|many|-|TRBJ2-4
CASSQGTAGKNIQYF
TGTGCCAGCAGCCAAGGGACCGCGGGGAAAAACATTCAGTACTTC
>TRBV6-2/TRBV6-3|-|-|TRBJ2-1
CASSYKSNEQFF
TGTGCCAGCAGTTATAAGTCAAATGAGCAGTTCTTC
>TRBV19|-|-|TRBJ1-5
CASSKGKEPQHF
TGTGCCAGTAGTAAGGGTAAGGAGCCCCAGCATTTT
>TRBV7-9|many|TRBD2|TRBJ2-3
CASSLSGGADTQYF
TGTGCCAGCAGCTTAAGCGGGGGGGCAGATACGCAGTATTTT
>TRBV20-1|few|-|TRBJ2-5
CSARGGGRVTQYF
TGCAGTGCTAGAGGGGGGGGCCGGGTGACCCAGTACTTC
>TRBV6-1|-|TRBD1|TRBJ2-1
CASRQERTGRNEQFF
TGTGCCAGCAGACAAGAGAGGACAGGGAGGAATGAGCAGTTCTTC
>TRBV6-2/TRBV6-3|-|TRBD1|TRBJ2-7
CASRNRGVTYEQYF
TGTGCCAGCAGGAACAGGGGAGTCACCTACGAGCAGTACTTC
>TRBV29-1|-|-|TRBJ1-2
CSVERGLNYGYTF
TGCAGCGTTGAACGCGGGCTGAACTATGGCTACACCTTC
>TRBV6-1|-|-|TRBJ1-5
CASRRGFNQPQHF
TGTGCCAGCAGGCGGGGCTTCAATCAGCCCCAGCATTTT
>TRBV5-1|many|-|TRBJ2-5
CASSLEASETQYF
TGCGCCAGCAGCTTGGAGGCCAGCGAGACCCAGTACTTC
>TRBV20-1|many|TRBD2|TRBJ2-1
CSASGLAAYNEQFF
TGCAGTGCCTCCGGACTAGCGGCCTACAATGAGCAGTTCTTC
>TRBV12-3/TRBV12-4|-|-|TRBJ2-7
CASSLTRQAFYEQYF
TGTGCCAGCAGTTTAACCCGTCAAGCGTTTTACGAGCAGTACTTC
>TRBV5-1|few|TRBD2|TRBJ2-1
CASVLSGNEQFF
TGCGCCAGCGTCCTTAGCGGGAATGAGCAGTTCTTC
>TRBV7-3|-|-|TRBJ2-7
CASSVDTSGEQYF
TGTGCCAGCAGCGTCGACACCTCTGGAGAGCAGTACTTC
>TRBV7-8|few|-|TRBJ2-7
CASSLADRRTYEQYF
TGTGCCAGCAGCTTAGCAGACAGGCGCACCTACGAGCAGTACTTC
>TRBV5-1|few|-|TRBJ2-7
CASSQTTRDYEQYF
TGCGCCAGCAGCCAAACAACGAGGGACTACGAGCAGTACTTC
>TRBV5-1|few|-|TRBJ1-4
CASSLNRQDEKLFF
TGCGCCAGCAGCTTGAACAGGCAAGATGAAAAACTGTTTTTT
>TRBV4-1|-|TRBD1|TRBJ2-1
CASSLLSGTGAQGEQFF
TGCGCCAGCAGCCTCCTATCCGGGACAGGGGCCCAAGGTGAGCAGTTCTTC
>TRBV5-6|few|TRBD1|TRBJ1-1
CASSLVLGQGAEAFF
TGTGCCAGCAGCTTGGTCCTGGGACAGGGGGCTGAAGCTTTCTTT
>TRBV20-1|few|-|TRBJ1-1
CSARAKGWDTEAFF
TGCAGTGCTAGAGCGAAGGGGTGGGACACTGAAGCTTTCTTT
>TRBV10-3|few|TRBD1|TRBJ2-7
CAIRGTGGSYEQYF
TGTGCCATCAGGGGGACAGGAGGGTCCTACGAGCAGTACTTC
>TRBV7-9|few|TRBD1|TRBJ2-1
CASSSRDRVSYNEQFF
TGTGCCAGCAGCTCCCGGGACAGGGTCTCCTACAATGAGCAGTTCTTC
>TRBV20-1|few|-|TRBJ2-7
CSARFPRDTRYEQYF
TGCAGTGCTAGATTCCCTCGGGACACTCGCTACGAGCAGTACTTC
>TRBV30|few|-|TRBJ2-1
CAWEGRPSYNEQFF
TGTGCCTGGGAGGGGCGCCCGTCCTACAATGAGCAGTTCTTC
>TRBV7-2|-|TRBD1|TRBJ2-5
CASSAVGQGWIETQYF
TGTGCCAGCAGCGCAGTGGGACAGGGTTGGATCGAGACCCAGTACTTC
>TRBV5-1|many|-|TRBJ2-1
CASSLVGSHYNEQFF
TGCGCCAGCAGCTTGGTCGGGAGTCATTACAATGAGCAGTTCTTC
>TRBV12-3/TRBV12-4|few|-|TRBJ2-7
CASSWGASYEQYF
TGTGCCAGCAGTTGGGGGGCCTCCTACGAGCAGTACTTC
>TRBV3-1|-|-|TRBJ2-7
CASSQPGASYEQYF
TGTGCCAGCAGCCAGCCAGGGGCGTCCTACGAGCAGTACTTC
>TRBV10-3|many|TRBD2|TRBJ2-2
CAIGAGGETGELFF
TGTGCCATCGGGGCGGGAGGTGAAACCGGGGAGCTGTTTTTT
>TRBV2|many|TRBD2|TRBJ2-3
CASSDGTSGGDTQYF
TGTGCCAGCAGTGACGGAACTAGCGGCGGTGATACGCAGTATTTT
>TRBV6-2/TRBV6-3|few|-|TRBJ1-3
CASSTGTGNTIYF
TGTGCCAGCAGCACCGGGACAGGAAACACCATATATTTT
>TRBV7-2|few|TRBD1|TRBJ1-2
CASSLVAAGQGTGYTF
TGTGCCAGCAGCTTAGTTGCCGCGGGACAGGGTACTGGCTACACCTTC
>TRBV7-9|few|-|TRBJ2-2
CASSSLDYNTGELFF
TGTGCCAGCAGCTCCCTGGACTACAACACCGGGGAGCTGTTTTTT
>TRBV7-3|-|TRBD1|TRBJ1-6
CASSLMGTENSPLHF
TGTGCCAGCAGCTTAATGGGGACAGAGAATTCACCCCTCCACTTT